This T cell receptor beta chain is drawn from a study of cytomegalovirus exposure and HLA in healthy donors. Assay: immunoSEQ multiplex PCR; the TCRdb copy retains only in-frame clones and omits some. The data show 300,000 to 450,000 clones, about nine tenths seen once. This CDR3 is built from 14 residues. V lost 3 bases and J lost 0, with 9 bases in between. The germline V gene encodes CDR1 MDHEN and CDR2 SYDVKM. The V call is TRBV28, the J call TRBJ2-7; D gene uncertain. Sequenced: PBMCs. This receptor was obtained from a woman between 18 and 30 years old in good health and CMV-seronegative. CDR3 nucleotide sequence: TGTGCCAGCAGTTTGTCTATAAGCTCCTACGAGCAGTACTTC. It translates to CASSLSISSYEQYF. Full variable domain (rest looked up from reference TRBV28 and TRBJ2-7): DVKVTQSSRYLVKRTGEKVFLECVQDMDHENMFWYRQDPGLGLRLIYFSYDVKMKEKGDIPEGYSVSREKKERFSLILESASTNQTSMYLCASSLSISSYEQYFGPGTRLTVT.